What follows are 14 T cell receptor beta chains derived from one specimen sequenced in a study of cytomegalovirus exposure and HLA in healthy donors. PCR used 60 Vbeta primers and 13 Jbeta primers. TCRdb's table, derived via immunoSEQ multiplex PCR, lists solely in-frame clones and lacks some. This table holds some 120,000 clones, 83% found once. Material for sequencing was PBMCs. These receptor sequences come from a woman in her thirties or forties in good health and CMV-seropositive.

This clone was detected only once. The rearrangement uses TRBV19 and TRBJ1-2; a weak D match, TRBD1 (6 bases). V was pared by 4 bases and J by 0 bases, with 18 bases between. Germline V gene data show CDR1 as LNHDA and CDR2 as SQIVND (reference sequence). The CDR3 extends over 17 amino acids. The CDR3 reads CASSRVRGDGANYGYTF. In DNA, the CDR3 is TGTGCCAGTAGTAGGGTCAGGGGAGACGGAGCTAACTATGGCTACACCTTC. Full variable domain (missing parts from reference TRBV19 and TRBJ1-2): DGGITQSPKYLFRKEGQNVTLSCEQNLNHDAMYWYRQDPGQGLRLIYYSQIVNDFQKGDIAEGYSVSREKKESFPLTVTSAQKNPTAFYLCASSRVRGDGANYGYTFGSGTRLTVV.

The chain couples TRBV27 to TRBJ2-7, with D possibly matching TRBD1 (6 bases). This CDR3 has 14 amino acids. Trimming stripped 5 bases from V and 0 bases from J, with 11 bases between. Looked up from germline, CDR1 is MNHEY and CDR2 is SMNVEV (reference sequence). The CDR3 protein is CASSPWDTSYEQYF. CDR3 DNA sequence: TGTGCCAGCAGTCCCTGGGACACCTCCTACGAGCAGTACTTC.

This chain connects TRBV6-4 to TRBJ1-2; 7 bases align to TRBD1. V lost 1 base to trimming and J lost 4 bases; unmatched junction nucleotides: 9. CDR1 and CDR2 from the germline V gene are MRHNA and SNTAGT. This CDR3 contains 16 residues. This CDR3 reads CASSDWRQGRFYGYTF. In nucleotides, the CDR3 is TGTGCCAGCAGTGACTGGAGACAGGGTCGTTTCTATGGCTACACCTTC.

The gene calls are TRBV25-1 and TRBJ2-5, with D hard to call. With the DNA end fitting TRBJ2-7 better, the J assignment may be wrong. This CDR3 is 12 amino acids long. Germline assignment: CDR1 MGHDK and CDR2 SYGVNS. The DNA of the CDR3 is TGTGCCAGCAGTGCTCTCACCTACGAGCAGTACTTC. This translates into CASSALTYEQYF.

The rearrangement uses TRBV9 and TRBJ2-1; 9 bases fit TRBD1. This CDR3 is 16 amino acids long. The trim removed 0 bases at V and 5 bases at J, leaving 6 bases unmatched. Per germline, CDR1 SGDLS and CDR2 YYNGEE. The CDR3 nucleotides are TGTGCCAGCAGCGTAGAGGTGGGACAGGGCCACAATGAGCAGTTCTTC. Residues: CASSVEVGQGHNEQFF.

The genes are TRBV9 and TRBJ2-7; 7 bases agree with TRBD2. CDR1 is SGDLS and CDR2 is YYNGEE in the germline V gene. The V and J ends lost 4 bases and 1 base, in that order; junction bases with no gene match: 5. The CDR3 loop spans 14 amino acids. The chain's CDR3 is CASSPSGGSYEQYF. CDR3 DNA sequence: TGTGCCAGCAGCCCATCGGGGGGTTCCTACGAGCAGTACTTC.

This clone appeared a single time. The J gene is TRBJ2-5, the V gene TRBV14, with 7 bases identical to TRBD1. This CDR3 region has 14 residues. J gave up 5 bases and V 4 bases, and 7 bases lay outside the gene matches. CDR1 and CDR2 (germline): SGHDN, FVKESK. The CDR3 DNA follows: TGTGCCAGCAGCCCGAACCCCAGGGGGGAGACCCAGTACTTC. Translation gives CASSPNPRGETQYF.

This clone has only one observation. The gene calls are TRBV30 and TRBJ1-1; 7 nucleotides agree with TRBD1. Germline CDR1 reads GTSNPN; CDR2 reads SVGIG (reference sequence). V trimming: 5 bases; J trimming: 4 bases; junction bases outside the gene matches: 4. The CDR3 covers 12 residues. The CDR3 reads CAWGQGGTEAFF. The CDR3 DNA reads TGTGCCTGGGGCCAGGGGGGCACTGAAGCTTTCTTT.

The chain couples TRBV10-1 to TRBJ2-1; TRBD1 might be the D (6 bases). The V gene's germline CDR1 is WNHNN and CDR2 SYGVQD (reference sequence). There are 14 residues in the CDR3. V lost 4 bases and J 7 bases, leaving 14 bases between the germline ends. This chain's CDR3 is CASSVGAVGNEQFF. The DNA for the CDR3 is TGCGCCAGCAGTGTGGGGGCCGTGGGGAATGAGCAGTTCTTC.

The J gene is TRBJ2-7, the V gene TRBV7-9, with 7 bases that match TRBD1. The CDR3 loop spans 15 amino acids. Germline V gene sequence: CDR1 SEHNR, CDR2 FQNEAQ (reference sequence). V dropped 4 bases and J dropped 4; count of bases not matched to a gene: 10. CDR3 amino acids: CASSSTGSYQYEQYF. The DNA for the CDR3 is TGTGCCAGCAGCTCGACAGGGTCTTATCAATACGAGCAGTACTTC.

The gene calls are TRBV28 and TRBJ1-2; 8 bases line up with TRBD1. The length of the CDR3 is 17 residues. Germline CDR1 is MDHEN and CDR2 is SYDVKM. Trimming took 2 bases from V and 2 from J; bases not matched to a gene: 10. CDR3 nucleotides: TGTGCCAGCAGTTTAAATCCCGGGGCAGGGGGCAACTATGGCTACACCTTC. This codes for CASSLNPGAGGNYGYTF.

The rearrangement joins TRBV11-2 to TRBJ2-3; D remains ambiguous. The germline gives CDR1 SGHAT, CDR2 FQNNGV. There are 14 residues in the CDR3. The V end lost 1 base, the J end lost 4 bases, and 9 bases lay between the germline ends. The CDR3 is CASSLVVGPDTQYF. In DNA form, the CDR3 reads TGTGCCAGCAGCTTAGTTGTCGGTCCAGATACGCAGTATTTT.

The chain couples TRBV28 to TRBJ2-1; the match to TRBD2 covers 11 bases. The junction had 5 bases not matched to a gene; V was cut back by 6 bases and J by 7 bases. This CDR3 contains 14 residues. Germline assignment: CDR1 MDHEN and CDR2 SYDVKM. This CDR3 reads CASSPGLAANEQFF. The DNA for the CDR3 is TGTGCCAGCAGCCCGGGACTAGCGGCTAATGAGCAGTTCTTC.

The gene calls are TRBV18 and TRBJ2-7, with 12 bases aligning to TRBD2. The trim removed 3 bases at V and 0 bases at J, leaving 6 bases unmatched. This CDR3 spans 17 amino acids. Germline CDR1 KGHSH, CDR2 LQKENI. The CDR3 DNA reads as TGTGCCAGCTCACCGACTAGCGGGGGCTCAAGCTCCTACGAGCAGTACTTC. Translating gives CASSPTSGGSSSYEQYF.